This TCR beta chain originates from a study of T cell responses to AZD1222 COVID-19 vaccine. Study information: Recipients boosted at about 4 weeks or about 12 weeks are pooled.

As concerns this clone: Its antigen is not known.

Findings and caveats of the study: Spike-specific TCR breadth and depth went up after people got two AZD1222 doses. It was only a handful of AZD1222 recipients who were seropositive at baseline.

Germline CDR1 MDHEN, CDR2 SYDVKM. Trimming removed 0 bases at V and 4 bases at J, with 10 bases between. The CDR3 totals 15 residues. Some clones are missing from TCRdb's copy, which holds only in-frame ones; the method was immunoSEQ multiplex PCR. This table has tens of thousands of clones, 90% appearing once. The gene calls are TRBV28 and TRBJ1-3; a weak D match, TRBD1 (5 bases). Here the sequenced sample was peripheral blood, taken on day 0 of AZD1222 vaccination. The TCR was taken from an adult in good health. This CDR3 reads CASSLWWQGGNTIYF. The CDR3, as DNA: TGTGCCAGCAGTTTATGGTGGCAGGGAGGAAACACCATATATTTT.